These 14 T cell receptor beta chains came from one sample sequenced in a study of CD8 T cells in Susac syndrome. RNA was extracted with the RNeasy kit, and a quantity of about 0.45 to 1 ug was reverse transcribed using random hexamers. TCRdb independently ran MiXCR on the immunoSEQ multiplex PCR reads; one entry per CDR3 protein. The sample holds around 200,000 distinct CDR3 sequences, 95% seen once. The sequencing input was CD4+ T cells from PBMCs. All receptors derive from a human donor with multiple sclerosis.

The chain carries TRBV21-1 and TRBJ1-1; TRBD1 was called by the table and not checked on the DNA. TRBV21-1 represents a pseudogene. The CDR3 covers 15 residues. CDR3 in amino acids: CASSKVTGVEGEAFF. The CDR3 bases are TGTGCCAGCAGCAAAGTGACGGGCGTCGAGGGTGAAGCTTTCTTT.

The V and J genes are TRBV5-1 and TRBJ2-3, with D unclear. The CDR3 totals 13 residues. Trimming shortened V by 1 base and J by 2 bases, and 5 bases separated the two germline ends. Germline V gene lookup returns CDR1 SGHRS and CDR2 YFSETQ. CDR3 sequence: CASSLLFTDTQYF. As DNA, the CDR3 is TGCGCCAGCAGCTTGCTGTTCACAGATACGCAGTATTTT.

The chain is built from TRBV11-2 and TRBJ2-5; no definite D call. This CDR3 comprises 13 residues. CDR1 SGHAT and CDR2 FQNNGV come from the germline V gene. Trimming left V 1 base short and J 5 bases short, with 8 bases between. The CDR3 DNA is TGTGCCAGCAGCTTAGTTCTCATGGAGACCCAGTACTTC. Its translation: CASSLVLMETQYF.

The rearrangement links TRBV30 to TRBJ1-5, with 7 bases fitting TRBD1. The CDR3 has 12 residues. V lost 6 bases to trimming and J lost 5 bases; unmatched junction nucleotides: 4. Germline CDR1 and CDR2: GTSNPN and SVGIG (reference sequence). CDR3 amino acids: CACGQVHQPQHF. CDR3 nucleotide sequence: TGTGCCTGCGGACAGGTGCATCAGCCCCAGCATTTT.

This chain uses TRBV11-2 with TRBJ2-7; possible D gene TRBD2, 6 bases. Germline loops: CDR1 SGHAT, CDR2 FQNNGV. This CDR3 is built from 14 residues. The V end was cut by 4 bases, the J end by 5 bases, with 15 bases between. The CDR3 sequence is CASSSGLRSHEQYF. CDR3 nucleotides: TGTGCCAGCAGCTCGGGACTTCGCTCGCACGAGCAGTACTTC.

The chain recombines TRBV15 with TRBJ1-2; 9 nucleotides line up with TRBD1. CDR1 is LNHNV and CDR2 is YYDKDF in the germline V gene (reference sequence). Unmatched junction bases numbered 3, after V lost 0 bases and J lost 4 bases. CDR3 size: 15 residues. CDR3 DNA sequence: TGTGCCACCAGCAGAGACGGACAGGGGACCTATGGCTACACCTTC. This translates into CATSRDGQGTYGYTF. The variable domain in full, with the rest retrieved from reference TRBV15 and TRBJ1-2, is DAMVIQNPRYQVTQFGKPVTLSCSQTLNHNVMYWYQQKSSQAPKLLFHYYDKDFNNEADTPDNFQSRRPNTSFCFLDIRSPGLGDTAMYLCATSRDGQGTYGYTFGSGTRLTVV.

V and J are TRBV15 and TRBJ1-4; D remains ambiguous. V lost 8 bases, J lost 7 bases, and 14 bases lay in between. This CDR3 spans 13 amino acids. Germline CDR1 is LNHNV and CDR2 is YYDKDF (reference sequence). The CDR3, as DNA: TGTGCCACCGTTTCACTGGTTGGTGAAAAACTGTTTTTT. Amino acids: CATVSLVGEKLFF.

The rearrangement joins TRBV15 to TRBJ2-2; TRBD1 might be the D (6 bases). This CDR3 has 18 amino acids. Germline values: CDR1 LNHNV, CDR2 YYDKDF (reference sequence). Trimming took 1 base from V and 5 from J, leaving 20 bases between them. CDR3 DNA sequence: TGTGCCACCAGCAGAGGCCCCCTACAGGGTTCTAGGACCGGGGAGCTGTTTTTT. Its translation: CATSRGPLQGSRTGELFF.

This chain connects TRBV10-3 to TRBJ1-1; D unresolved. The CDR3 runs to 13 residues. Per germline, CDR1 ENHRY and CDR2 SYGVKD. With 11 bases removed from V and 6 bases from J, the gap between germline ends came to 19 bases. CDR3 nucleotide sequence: TGTGCCGCCGGTCAGCGAATCTCCGCTGAAGCTTTCTTT. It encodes CAAGQRISAEAFF.

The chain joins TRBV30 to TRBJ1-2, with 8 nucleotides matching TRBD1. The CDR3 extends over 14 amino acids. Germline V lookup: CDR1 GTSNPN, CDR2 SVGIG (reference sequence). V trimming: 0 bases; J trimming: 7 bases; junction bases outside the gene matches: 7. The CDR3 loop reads CAWSVAQGVGGYTF. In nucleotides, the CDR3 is TGTGCCTGGAGTGTAGCACAGGGGGTAGGTGGCTACACCTTC.

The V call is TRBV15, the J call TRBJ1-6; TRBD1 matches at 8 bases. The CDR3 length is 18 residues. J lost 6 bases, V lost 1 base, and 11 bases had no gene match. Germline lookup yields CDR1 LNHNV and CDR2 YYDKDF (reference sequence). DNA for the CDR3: TGTGCCACCAGCAGAGGCCCCCGGACAGGGAAACTTAATTCACCCCTCCACTTT. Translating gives CATSRGPRTGKLNSPLHF.

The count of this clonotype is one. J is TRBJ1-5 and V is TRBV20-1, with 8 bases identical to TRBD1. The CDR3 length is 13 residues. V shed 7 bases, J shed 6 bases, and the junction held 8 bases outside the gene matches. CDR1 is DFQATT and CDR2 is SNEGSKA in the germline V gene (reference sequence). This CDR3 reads CSVTQGAGQPQHF. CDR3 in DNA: TGCAGTGTTACCCAGGGGGCCGGTCAGCCCCAGCATTTT.

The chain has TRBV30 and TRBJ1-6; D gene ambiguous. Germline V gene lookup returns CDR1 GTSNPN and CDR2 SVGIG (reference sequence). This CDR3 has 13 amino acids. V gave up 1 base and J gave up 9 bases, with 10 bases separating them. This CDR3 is CAWSGRDTSPLHF. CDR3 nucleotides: TGTGCCTGGAGTGGGAGGGATACTTCACCCCTCCACTTT.

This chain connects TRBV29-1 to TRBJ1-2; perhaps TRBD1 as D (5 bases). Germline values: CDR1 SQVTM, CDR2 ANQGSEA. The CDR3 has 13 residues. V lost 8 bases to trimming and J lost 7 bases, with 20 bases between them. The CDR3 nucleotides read TGCAGCATACCGGGCCTCGGGGGGAGTGGCTACACCTTC. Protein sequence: CSIPGLGGSGYTF.